The 10 T cell receptor beta chains below were found in one sample sequenced in a study of CD8+CD57+ T cells in acquired aplastic anemia. Both TCR beta VDJ combination and CDR3 sequence profiling were carried out. Genomic DNA was the template for this profiling. MiXCR, applied by TCRdb to the reads, yields one record per CDR3 protein. Of fewer than 250,000 distinct CDR3 sequences detected, 45% to 50% appear once; the ten largest clones hold 6.5% to 10%. Only patients with CD8+CD57+ cell expansion on flow cytometry were chosen for sequencing. The specimen was sorted CD4+, CD8+, or CD8+CD57+ T cells (not recorded which) from PBMCs. These receptors all come from a human donor with aplastic anemia.

This rearrangement joins TRBV20-1 to TRBJ2-5, with 9 nucleotides matching TRBD1. The CDR3 is 15 amino acids. Germline V lookup: CDR1 DFQATT, CDR2 SNEGSKA (reference sequence). Trimming cost V 6 bases and J 5 bases; bases outside gene matches: 13. CDR3 coding DNA: TGCAGTGCACAGGGGGCAGGCAGTCCTGGGGAGACCCAGTACTTC. It encodes CSAQGAGSPGETQYF.

CDR3 residues: CASSVALGTASPLHF. The CDR3 DNA is TGTGCCAGCAGCGTAGCTCTGGGAACGGCTTCACCCCTCCACTTT. The V and J genes are TRBV9 and TRBJ1-6; D call uncertain. V lost 0 bases to trimming and J lost 9 bases, with 13 bases between them. Germline loops: CDR1 SGDLS, CDR2 YYNGEE. The length of the CDR3 is 15 residues.

The V and J genes are TRBV6-2 or TRBV6-3 and TRBJ1-2; D is unresolved. Trimming took off 6 bases at V and 0 bases at J, with 11 bases between the two ends. The germline V gene encodes CDR1 MNHEY and CDR2 SVGEGT. The CDR3 is made up of 14 amino acids. CDR3 sequence (DNA): TGTGCCAGCAGCCCCATGACATCTAACTATGGCTACACCTTC. This translates into CASSPMTSNYGYTF.

This clonotype was observed many times. The chain combines TRBV14 with TRBJ1-6; 9 positions agree with TRBD1. The J segment lost 8 bases and the V segment lost 1 base, leaving 12 bases of the junction unmatched. Germline CDR1 SGHDN, CDR2 FVKESK. This CDR3 contains 18 residues. Here the CDR3 reads CASSQGDREIHPYSPLHF. CDR3 DNA sequence: TGTGCCAGCAGCCAAGGGGACAGGGAGATCCATCCCTATTCACCCCTCCACTTT.

This chain uses TRBV7-8 with TRBJ2-5; TRBD1 is a possible D gene (5 bases). V gave up 5 bases and J gave up 4 bases, with 11 bases separating them. The CDR3 contains 13 residues. The germline gives CDR1 SGHVS, CDR2 FQNEAQ. DNA for the CDR3: TGTGCCAGCAGCCGTGAGACAGTAGAGACCCAGTACTTC. Its translation is CASSRETVETQYF.

The chain employs TRBV25-1 and TRBJ2-7; no clear D. CDR3 length: 14 amino acids. Trimming removed 3 bases at V and 2 bases at J, with 11 bases between. In germline, CDR1 is MGHDK, CDR2 SYGVNS. This CDR3 is CASSDLRPPYEQYF. The CDR3 nucleotides read TGTGCCAGCAGTGATTTGCGCCCACCCTACGAGCAGTACTTC.

The J gene is TRBJ2-1, the V gene TRBV10-3; possible D gene TRBD1, 5 bases. V lost 5 bases and J 6 bases, leaving 14 bases between the germline ends. This CDR3 comprises 14 residues. Per the germline V gene, CDR1 is ENHRY and CDR2 is SYGVKD. The DNA of the CDR3 is TGTGCCATCAGTCGGCAGGGCGTTAGCAATGAGCAGTTCTTC. Translated, it gives CAISRQGVSNEQFF.

The chain links TRBV7-2 to TRBJ1-2, with 9 bases fitting TRBD1. The CDR3 contains 17 residues. Trimming cost V 5 bases and J 0 bases; bases outside gene matches: 10. Germline V CDR1 and CDR2: SGHTA, FQGNSA. Here the CDR3 DNA reads TGTGCCAGCAGCATTGACAGGGGGTTGGTGACTAACTATGGCTACACCTTC. This codes for CASSIDRGLVTNYGYTF.

Comment on this clonotype: A much larger clone lies a single base off, so this may be a read error. The V call is TRBV25-1, the J call TRBJ1-5; D gene unclear. Germline V gene sequence: CDR1 MGHDK, CDR2 SYGVNS. Trimming took 6 bases from V and 3 from J, leaving 15 bases between them. CDR3 size: 15 residues. The CDR3 nucleotides are TGTGCCAGCAGGGCCGAGAACATCCACAATCAGCCCCAGCATTTT. This translates into CASRAENIHNQPQHF.

This clonotype has only a few counts. This clone may be a read error of a much larger clone one base away. The chain links TRBV5-5 to TRBJ2-7; unclear D gene. Germline assignment: CDR1 SGHKS and CDR2 YYEKEE (reference sequence). This CDR3 has 13 amino acids. V lost 4 bases, J lost 3 bases, and 11 bases lay in between. The CDR3 loop is CASSTSNGYEQYF. The CDR3 DNA is TGTGCCAGCAGCACCAGTAATGGCTACGAGCAGTACTTC.